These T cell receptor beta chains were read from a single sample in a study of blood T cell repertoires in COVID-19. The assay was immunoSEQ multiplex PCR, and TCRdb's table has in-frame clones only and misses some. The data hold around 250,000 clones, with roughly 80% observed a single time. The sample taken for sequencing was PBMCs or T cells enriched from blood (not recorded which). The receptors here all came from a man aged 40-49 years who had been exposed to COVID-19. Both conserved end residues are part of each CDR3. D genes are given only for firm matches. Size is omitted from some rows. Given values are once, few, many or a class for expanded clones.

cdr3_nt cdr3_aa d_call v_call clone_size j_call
TGTGCCTGGAGTGTACGCGGGAGTTTGAACAATGAGCAGTTCTTC CAWSVRGSLNNEQFF TRBD2 TRBV30 . TRBJ2-1
TGTGCCAGCAGCTTAGTGGTTAGCCAGCCCCAGCATTTT CASSLVVSQPQHF . TRBV7-2 . TRBJ1-5
TGTGCCAGCAGCGTAGCCCCAGTCGGGAGCTCCTACAATGAGCAGTTCTTC CASSVAPVGSSYNEQFF . TRBV9 . TRBJ2-1
TGTGCCAGCAGCTTGGCGGGGATCCATAATTCACCCCTCCACTTT CASSLAGIHNSPLHF . TRBV5-4 . TRBJ1-6
TGTGCCAGCAGGCTGACAGGGAGCAATCAGCCCCAGCATTTT CASRLTGSNQPQHF TRBD1 TRBV28 few TRBJ1-5
TGTGCCAGTAAGCGCGCTAGCGGGAGATCCAATGAGCAGTTCTTC CASKRASGRSNEQFF TRBD2 TRBV19 once TRBJ2-1
TGTGCCAGCAGCTTTCCCGGGACAGGGTCAAACGAGCAGTACTTC CASSFPGTGSNEQYF TRBD1 TRBV11-3 . TRBJ2-7
TGTGCCAGCGGTTCCGGGGAAGATACGCAGTATTTT CASGSGEDTQYF . TRBV5-8 . TRBJ2-3
TGCGCCAGCAGCTTGGATATAGGACAGGTCGTCTATGGCTACACCTTC CASSLDIGQVVYGYTF TRBD1 TRBV5-1 . TRBJ1-2
TGTGCCAGCAGCCCAGGCAGGGTCACTGAAGCTTTCTTT CASSPGRVTEAFF . TRBV7-9 . TRBJ1-1
TGTGCCAGCAGCTCCCACAGGGTGGGTTCCGGGGAGCTGTTTTTT CASSSHRVGSGELFF . TRBV5-5 . TRBJ2-2
TGTGCCAGTAGTCCCCAACAGGGCAATCAGCCCCAGCATTTT CASSPQQGNQPQHF . TRBV19 . TRBJ1-5
TGTGCCAGCAGCGACAAATTTGGTCTAGGAGGGTCCAAAAACATTCAGTACTTC CASSDKFGLGGSKNIQYF . TRBV11-3 . TRBJ2-4
TGTGCCAGCTCACCGTCGGCGGCTCAAGAGACCCAGTACTTC CASSPSAAQETQYF . TRBV18 . TRBJ2-5
TGTGCCAGCAGTGTCTCCGCACGGGATTTAGGGTACTTC CASSVSARDLGYF . TRBV2 . TRBJ2-7
TGTGCCAGCACTGGGGCTGAGACCCAGTACTTC CASTGAETQYF . TRBV2 . TRBJ2-5
TGTGCCAGCAGTGAAGCGCGGCAGGGATATTCCTACAATGAGCAGTTCTTC CASSEARQGYSYNEQFF . TRBV2 . TRBJ2-1
TGTGCCAGCAGTTTAGGAACGAGATCACCCCTCCACTTT CASSLGTRSPLHF . TRBV12-3/TRBV12-4 . TRBJ1-6
TGTGCCAGCGGGGACAGCGGGCCAGATACGCAGTATTTT CASGDSGPDTQYF . TRBV27 . TRBJ2-3
TGTGCCAGCAGCTTCGACAGGTGGGAAAACACCATATATTTT CASSFDRWENTIYF . TRBV5-4 . TRBJ1-3
TGTGCCAGCAGCCTCCGGACACTCAATAATTCACCCCTCCACTTT CASSLRTLNNSPLHF . TRBV7-8 . TRBJ1-6
TGTGCCAGCAGGCGACAGGGGGCACATTCACCCCTCCACTTT CASRRQGAHSPLHF TRBD1 TRBV19 many TRBJ1-6
TGCGCCAGCACACCGGAGGGACTAGCGGGGAACTATTTAGGTTGGGGGCAGTACTTC CASTPEGLAGNYLGWGQYF TRBD2 TRBV5-1 . TRBJ2-7
TGTGCCAGCAGCCCCAGTGCAGATACGCAGTATTTT CASSPSADTQYF . TRBV3-1/TRBV3-2 . TRBJ2-3
TGTGCCACCCCGGTGGCTATGGAGTACGAGCAGTACTTC CATPVAMEYEQYF . TRBV6-5 once TRBJ2-7
TGTGCCAGCAGCTCTAGCGGGGTTAGCACAGATACGCAGTATTTT CASSSSGVSTDTQYF TRBD2 TRBV7-9 few TRBJ2-3
TGTGCCAGCAGCCCACCGGGACTAGCGGGAGTTAGGGAGCTGTTTTTT CASSPPGLAGVRELFF TRBD2 TRBV7-9 . TRBJ2-2
TGTGCCTGGAATACCGGGAACACTGAAGCTTTCTTT CAWNTGNTEAFF . TRBV30 . TRBJ1-1
TGCGCCAGCAGCCAAACCACAGGGGGCATCACAGATACGCAGTATTTT CASSQTTGGITDTQYF TRBD1 TRBV4-1 . TRBJ2-3
TGTGCCAGCAGACGCGACCAGGGGTTAGGGGGCACGCAGTATTTT CASRRDQGLGGTQYF TRBD1 TRBV9 . TRBJ2-3
TGTGCCACCAGCAGAGCCCGGGATGATTTTGGGAAGACCCAGTACTTC CATSRARDDFGKTQYF . TRBV15 once TRBJ2-5
TGTGCCAGCAGTGAAGGGCCGGGGAACTCCTACGAGCAGTACTTC CASSEGPGNSYEQYF . TRBV6-1 . TRBJ2-7
TGTGCCTGGAGTGAACAGGGAAGACAGCCCCAGCATTTT CAWSEQGRQPQHF . TRBV30 once TRBJ1-5
TGTGCCACCAGCAGGGAGGGGGGGCTCTACGAGCAGTACTTC CATSREGGLYEQYF . TRBV15 . TRBJ2-7
TGTGCCAGCAGTCCCCGGACAGGGGCCAACGTCCTGACTTTC CASSPRTGANVLTF . TRBV2 . TRBJ2-6
TGTGCCAGCAGTGAATCCGGGGGGGCTAGTGGCTACACCTTC CASSESGGASGYTF . TRBV25-1 . TRBJ1-2
TGCAGTGCTAGTAAAGGGGGAGACGGCTACACCTTC CSASKGGDGYTF . TRBV20-1 . TRBJ1-2
TGTGCCAGCAGCTTGGGTGAACCGCGTCGCAATCAGCCCCAGCATTTT CASSLGEPRRNQPQHF . TRBV5-5 . TRBJ1-5
TGTGCCACCAGCGGCAGGCCCTACACCGGGGAGCTGTTTTTT CATSGRPYTGELFF . TRBV24-1 . TRBJ2-2
TGTGCCTGGAGTTCCGGGACAAGGGGTGAAAAACTGTTTTTT CAWSSGTRGEKLFF . TRBV30 . TRBJ1-4
TGTGCCACCAGGTCGGGGGACACTGAAGCTTTCTTT CATRSGDTEAFF . TRBV6-6 . TRBJ1-1
TGTGCCAGCATTCGAACGGCGAGGCCTGAGCGAGAGACCCAGTACTTC CASIRTARPERETQYF . TRBV6-6 . TRBJ2-5
TGCGCCAGCAGCTTAGGGAACGCGGGAGTTGATGCGCAGTACTTC CASSLGNAGVDAQYF TRBD2 TRBV5-1 . TRBJ2-7
TGCGCCAGCAGCTTGTACCAGGGGGATTCACCCCTCCACTTT CASSLYQGDSPLHF TRBD1 TRBV5-1 . TRBJ1-6
TGTGCCAGCAGCCCCTCAGTCTTAGAGACCCAGTACTTC CASSPSVLETQYF . TRBV7-3 . TRBJ2-5
TGTGCAAGTCGCTTAGACGTAAACAGGGGCTTGAACACTGAAGCTTTCTTT CASRLDVNRGLNTEAFF . TRBV12-2 . TRBJ1-1
TGTGCCAGCAGCCCATACAGGGAGACCCAGTACTTC CASSPYRETQYF . TRBV7-8 . TRBJ2-5
TGTGCCAGCCACATAGCTGGGTACTGGACTGAAGCTTTCTTT CASHIAGYWTEAFF . TRBV19 . TRBJ1-1
TGTGCCACCGGACTAGCAGCTAACTACGAGCAGTACTTC CATGLAANYEQYF TRBD2 TRBV15 . TRBJ2-7
TGTGCCTGGAGTTCCGAAGGGCCTCTAGCACTCACAGATACGCAGTATTTT CAWSSEGPLALTDTQYF . TRBV30 once TRBJ2-3